This TCR beta chain was sequenced in a study of control samples from healthy donors and cancer patients. Germline V gives CDR1 MDHEN, CDR2 SYDVKM. This CDR3 spans 16 amino acids. Deletions cut 6 bases from V and 2 bases from J, with 19 bases between. Data came from immunoSEQ multiplex PCR; TCRdb stores just in-frame clones and leaves some out. The sample lists more than 95,000 clones, over 90% occurring once. This sequence was found in a man aged 25-40 years in good health. Sample: blood. The V and J genes are TRBV28 and TRBJ1-1; perhaps TRBD1 as D (5 bases). The CDR3 DNA is TGTGCCAGCAGACCCTATATCAGGGATCGTAACACTGAAGCTTTCTTT. This sequence encodes CASRPYIRDRNTEAFF.